The 19 T cell receptor beta chains below come from one sample, sequenced in a study of patients and donors after allogeneic stem cell transplantation (dated by TCRdb to the early 2020s). The library was produced with RT-PCR. Sequencing took place on a NextSeq 550. TCRdb reprocessing: public reads trimmed at Q25 with fastp, clones called with MiXCR, in-frame beta chains kept. Each record represents a unique CDR3 protein, reported with the most common genes and DNA among its rows. Counted in this sample were hundreds of thousands of distinct CDR3 sequences; 16% of them appeared once. Together, the top ten hold around 7.2% of the sample. The sequenced sample was blood, either unsorted or a sorted T cell fraction (not recorded which). The origin of the receptors is a human donor who was either an allogeneic HSCT recipient or a stem cell or donor lymphocyte infusion donor (not recorded which). It is not recorded whose cells these are; they may come from a transplant donor.

The rearrangement joins TRBV27 to TRBJ1-2; TRBD1 is a possible D gene (5 bases). Germline V gene sequence: CDR1 MNHEY, CDR2 SMNVEV (reference sequence). CDR3 length: 14 amino acids. Trimming shortened V by 5 bases and J by 8 bases, and 18 bases separated the two germline ends. The CDR3 nucleotides read TGTGCCAGCAGTCCGCATCAGGGTGGGAGCGGCTACACCTTC. Translated: CASSPHQGGSGYTF.

This clonotype has ten or more counts. This chain links TRBV5-1 with TRBJ2-5, with TRBD1 as a possible D gene (6 bases). V shed 5 bases and J shed 4 bases, with 15 bases lying between them. The CDR3 contains 14 residues. CDR1 and CDR2 (germline): SGHRS, YFSETQ. CDR3 DNA: TGCGCCAGCAGTCCTACAGGGCTTGGAGAGACCCAGTACTTC. It is translated as CASSPTGLGETQYF.

The sample holds a few counts of this clonotype. This chain joins TRBV15 and TRBJ2-3; D is unresolved. Trimming cost V 1 base and J 6 bases, with 11 bases left between them. The CDR3 totals 14 residues. Germline CDR1 is LNHNV and CDR2 is YYDKDF (reference sequence). As DNA, the CDR3 is TGTGCCACCAGCAGAGTGAGGTTCGGGGATACGCAGTATTTT. Its protein is CATSRVRFGDTQYF.

This clonotype was seen only a few times. The CDR3, as DNA: TGTGCCAGCAGTAAGATGGACCGGGACACCGGGGAGCTGTTTTTT. It codes for CASSKMDRDTGELFF. The V gene is TRBV6-2 or TRBV6-3, the J gene TRBJ2-2; D is uncertain. This CDR3 has 15 residues. CDR1 is MNHEY and CDR2 is SVGEGT in the germline V gene. Trimming removed 5 bases at V and 3 bases at J, with 13 bases between.

This clonotype came up a few times. The chain is built from TRBV7-9 and TRBJ2-7; no reliable D call. This CDR3 spans 14 amino acids. Germline CDR1 is SEHNR and CDR2 is FQNEAQ (reference sequence). Between the trimmed V and J ends, which lost 3 bases and 0 bases, there was a span of 9 bases. The CDR3 sequence is CASSFGSISYEQYF. CDR3 sequence (DNA): TGTGCCAGCAGCTTCGGATCTATCTCCTACGAGCAGTACTTC.

The V gene is TRBV4-1, the J gene TRBJ2-1, with 8 nucleotides matching TRBD1. The trim removed 7 bases at V and 8 bases at J, leaving 13 bases unmatched. The CDR3 length is 15 residues. The germline CDR1 and CDR2 sequences are MGHRA and YSYEKL. The CDR3: CASKTGTGGGDEQFF. CDR3 sequence (DNA): TGCGCCAGCAAAACTGGGACAGGAGGCGGGGATGAGCAGTTCTTC.

The chain joins TRBV7-9 to TRBJ2-7; D gene unclear. Trimming removed 1 base from V and 12 bases from J, with 22 bases in between. The CDR3 runs 15 residues. Germline CDR1 reads SEHNR; CDR2 reads FQNEAQ (reference sequence). This CDR3 is CASSLDGYHPPIGYF. Here the CDR3 DNA reads TGTGCCAGCAGCTTAGACGGGTACCACCCTCCCATCGGGTACTTC.

This clonotype has more than one count but fewer than ten. V gene TRBV5-1 combines with J gene TRBJ2-7; the match to TRBD1 covers 10 bases. CDR3 length: 15 residues. Per germline, CDR1 SGHRS and CDR2 YFSETQ. Trimming at V came to 4 bases and at J to 3 bases, leaving 7 bases not matched to a gene. The CDR3 coding sequence is TGCGCCAGCAGCGTCCGGGACAGGGGCGACTACGAGCAGTACTTC. It yields the protein CASSVRDRGDYEQYF.

The chain uses TRBV5-1 and TRBJ2-5; D possibly corresponds to TRBD2 (5 bases). The length of the CDR3 is 15 residues. Between the trimmed V and J ends, which lost 4 bases and 1 base, there was a span of 14 bases. CDR1 SGHRS and CDR2 YFSETQ come from the germline V gene. The CDR3 region has the DNA TGCGCCAGCAGCCCCACTGGACGGGGCCAAGAGACCCAGTACTTC. This encodes CASSPTGRGQETQYF.

This chain links TRBV5-1 with TRBJ2-7; D is ambiguous. V was clipped by 1 base and J by 1 base, with 6 bases between them. The germline V gene has CDR1 SGHRS and CDR2 YFSETQ. The CDR3 contains 13 residues. CDR3 amino acids: CASSLYRSYEQYF. CDR3 coding DNA: TGCGCCAGCAGCTTGTATCGATCCTACGAGCAGTACTTC.

The chain carries TRBV20-1 and TRBJ1-5; D might be TRBD1 (6 bases). Trimming cost V 0 bases and J 5 bases, with 8 bases left between them. Germline V gives CDR1 DFQATT, CDR2 SNEGSKA (reference sequence). The CDR3 totals 13 residues. The CDR3 loop is CSAREGGYQPQHF. The DNA for the CDR3 is TGCAGTGCTAGAGAAGGGGGTTATCAGCCCCAGCATTTT.

This chain connects TRBV14 to TRBJ2-3; D perhaps matches TRBD1 (5 bases). Germline V CDR1 and CDR2: SGHDN, FVKESK. The CDR3 is made up of 16 amino acids. Trimming pared 0 bases from V and 2 bases from J, leaving 12 bases between. The CDR3, as DNA: TGTGCCAGCAGCCAAGACAGGGAAGTGTACACAGATACGCAGTATTTT. This codes for CASSQDREVYTDTQYF.

This clonotype was detected many times. The V and J genes are TRBV6-5 and TRBJ2-7; 7 bases are shared with TRBD1. The germline V gene encodes CDR1 MNHEY and CDR2 SVGAGI. J lost 4 bases, V lost 4 bases, and 1 base had no gene match. This CDR3 is 12 amino acids long. DNA for the CDR3: TGTGCCAGCAGTTCGACAGGGTACGAGCAGTACTTC. Protein: CASSSTGYEQYF.

There are a few counts of this clonotype. The chain links TRBV12-3 or TRBV12-4 to TRBJ1-2; TRBD1 aligns across 7 bases. The CDR3 covers 14 residues. V shed 6 bases and J 8 bases; nucleotides not matched to a gene: 12. CDR3 loop: CASRPLRQGGGYTF. The DNA of the CDR3 is TGTGCCAGCAGACCTCTTAGACAGGGCGGAGGCTACACCTTC.

This clonotype was counted between two and nine times. V and J are TRBV9 and TRBJ2-6; D tentatively fits TRBD1 or TRBD2 (5 bases each). This CDR3 has 22 residues. Looked up from germline, CDR1 is SGDLS and CDR2 is YYNGEE. The V end was cut by 0 bases, the J end by 4 bases, with 29 bases between. The CDR3 DNA follows: TGTGCCAGCAGCGTAGAATCTGGCGTCTGGGGACCCCACCTGGGGGGGGCCAACGTCCTGACTTTC. Protein product: CASSVESGVWGPHLGGANVLTF.

In its sample, this clonotype was seen a few times. The genes are TRBV4-1 and TRBJ2-4; a possible D gene is TRBD1 (5 bases). The CDR3 extends over 19 amino acids. Germline CDR1 MGHRA, CDR2 YSYEKL. The germline V and J ends were trimmed by 0 bases and 2 bases, with 20 bases remaining between them. The CDR3 is CASSQEEGGGRGSKNIQYF. CDR3 bases: TGCGCCAGCAGCCAAGAGGAAGGTGGCGGTAGGGGATCCAAAAACATTCAGTACTTC.

This clonotype came up a few times. The V and J genes are TRBV20-1 and TRBJ2-7; no clear D gene. The CDR3 has 12 amino acids. Germline lookup yields CDR1 DFQATT and CDR2 SNEGSKA (reference sequence). The V end lost 0 bases, the J end lost 0 bases, and 3 bases lay between the germline ends. CDR3 residues: CSARESSYEQYF. In nucleotides, the CDR3 is TGCAGTGCTAGAGAGAGCTCCTACGAGCAGTACTTC.

This clonotype was found many times. This chain joins TRBV6-6 and TRBJ2-1, with TRBD2 as a possible D gene (5 bases). Trimming stripped 7 bases from V and 4 bases from J, with 11 bases between. The V gene's germline CDR1 is MNHNY and CDR2 SVGAGI (reference sequence). CDR3 length: 13 amino acids. This CDR3 is CASTVRGYNEQFF. The CDR3 coding sequence is TGTGCCAGCACAGTACGAGGGTACAATGAGCAGTTCTTC.

CDR3: CAWSGSRGARETQYF. As DNA, the CDR3 is TGTGCCTGGAGTGGATCCCGGGGTGCCCGAGAGACCCAGTACTTC. The rearrangement links TRBV30 to TRBJ2-5; perhaps TRBD2 as D (5 bases). CDR1 is GTSNPN, CDR2 SVGIG, per germline (reference sequence). The CDR3 is made up of 15 amino acids. Trimming removed 1 base at V and 4 bases at J, with 16 bases between. Using reference TRBV30 and TRBJ2-5 for the parts outside the CDR3, the full variable domain is SQTIHQWPATLVQPVGSPLSLECTVEGTSNPNLYWYRQAAGRGLQLLFYSVGIGQISSEVPQNLSASRPQDRQFILSSKKLLLSDSGFYLCAWSGSRGARETQYFGPGTRLLVL.